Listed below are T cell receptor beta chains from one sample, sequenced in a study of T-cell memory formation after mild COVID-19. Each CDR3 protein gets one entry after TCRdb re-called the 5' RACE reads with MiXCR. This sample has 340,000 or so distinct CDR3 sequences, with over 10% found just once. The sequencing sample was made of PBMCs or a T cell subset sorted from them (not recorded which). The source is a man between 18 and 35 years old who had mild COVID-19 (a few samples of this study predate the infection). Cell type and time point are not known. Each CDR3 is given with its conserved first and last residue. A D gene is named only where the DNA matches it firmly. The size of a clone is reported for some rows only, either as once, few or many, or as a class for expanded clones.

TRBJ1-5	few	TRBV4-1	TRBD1	CASSEGARQPQHF	TGCGCCAGCAGTGAGGGGGCGAGGCAGCCCCAGCATTTT
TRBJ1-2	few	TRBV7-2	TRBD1	CASSPGQFYGYTF	TGTGCCAGCAGCCCGGGACAGTTTTATGGCTACACCTTC
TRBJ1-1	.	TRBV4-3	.	CASSPTQSRWINTEAFF	TGCGCCAGCAGCCCCACCCAATCGCGGTGGATAAACACTGAAGCTTTCTTT
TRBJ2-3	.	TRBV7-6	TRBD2	CASSTSGGVTDTQYF	TGTGCCAGCAGCACCAGCGGGGGGGTCACAGATACGCAGTATTTT
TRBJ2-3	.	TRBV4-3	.	CASSQDLGGGGSDTQYF	TGCGCCAGCAGCCAAGATCTCGGAGGGGGAGGGTCAGATACGCAGTATTTT
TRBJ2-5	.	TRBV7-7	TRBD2	CATGRLAGGLQETQYF	TGTGCCACCGGACGCCTAGCGGGGGGGTTACAAGAGACCCAGTACTTC
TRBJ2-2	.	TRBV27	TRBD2	CASSFSLGGGAGGELFF	TGTGCCAGCAGTTTTTCCCTTGGCGGGGGGGCCGGCGGGGAGCTGTTTTTT
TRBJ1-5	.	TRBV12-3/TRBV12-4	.	CASSLNSHQPQHF	TGTGCCAGCAGTTTAAACAGTCATCAGCCCCAGCATTTT
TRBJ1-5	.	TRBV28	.	CASSPSGRVYSNQPQHF	TGTGCCAGCAGTCCCTCGGGCAGGGTCTATAGCAATCAGCCCCAGCATTTT
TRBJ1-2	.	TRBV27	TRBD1	CASSDRGQYGYTF	TGTGCCAGCAGTGACAGGGGGCAGTATGGCTACACCTTC
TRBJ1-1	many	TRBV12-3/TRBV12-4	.	CASGERGNTEAFF	TGTGCCAGCGGGGAACGGGGGAACACTGAAGCTTTCTTT
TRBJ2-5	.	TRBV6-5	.	CASSYSGWGGDAQETQYF	TGTGCCAGCAGTTACTCGGGGTGGGGCGGGGACGCCCAAGAGACCCAGTACTTC
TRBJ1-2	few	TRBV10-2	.	CASNALDSIYGYTF	TGCGCCAGCAACGCCCTGGACAGCATCTATGGCTACACCTTC
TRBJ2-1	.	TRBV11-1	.	CASSFDSTGEQFF	TGTGCCAGCAGCTTCGACTCAACTGGCGAGCAGTTCTTC
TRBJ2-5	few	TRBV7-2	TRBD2	CASSKLADQETQYF	TGTGCCAGCAGCAAACTAGCGGACCAAGAGACCCAGTACTTC
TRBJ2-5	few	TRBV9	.	CASGQSLASTQYF	TGTGCCAGCGGACAGTCACTAGCGTCGACCCAGTACTTC
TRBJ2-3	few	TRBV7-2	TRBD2	CASSPSGASTDTQYF	TGTGCCAGCAGCCCTAGCGGGGCTAGCACAGATACGCAGTATTTT
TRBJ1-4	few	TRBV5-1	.	CASSLGSLEEKLFF	TGCGCCAGCAGCTTGGGTAGCCTGGAAGAAAAACTGTTTTTT
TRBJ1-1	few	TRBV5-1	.	CASSLERGRREAFF	TGCGCCAGCAGCTTGGAAAGGGGCAGGAGGGAAGCTTTCTTT
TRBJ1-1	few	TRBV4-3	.	CASSQPGQSNTEAFF	TGCGCCAGCAGCCAACCCGGACAGAGTAACACTGAAGCTTTCTTT
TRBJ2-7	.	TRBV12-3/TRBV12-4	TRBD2	CAGSGGGWSYEQYF	TGTGCCGGCTCCGGCGGGGGGTGGTCCTACGAGCAGTACTTC
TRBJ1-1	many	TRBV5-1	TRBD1	CASSLADRDGTEAFF	TGCGCCAGCAGCTTGGCCGACAGGGATGGAACTGAAGCTTTCTTT
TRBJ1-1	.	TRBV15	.	CATSRSAGANTEAFF	TGTGCCACCAGCAGATCAGCGGGGGCGAACACTGAAGCTTTCTTT
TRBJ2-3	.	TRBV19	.	CASSIEEGTQYF	TGTGCCAGTAGTATAGAGGAGGGGACGCAGTATTTT
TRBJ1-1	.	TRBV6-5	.	CASSYGGTETEAFF	TGTGCCAGCAGTTACGGGGGGACGGAGACTGAAGCTTTCTTT
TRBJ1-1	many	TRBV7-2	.	CASSQHRAEAFF	TGTGCCAGCAGCCAACACAGGGCAGAAGCTTTCTTT
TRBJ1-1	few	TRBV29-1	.	CSVGSTPGEAFF	TGCAGCGTTGGTTCGACTCCCGGTGAAGCTTTCTTT
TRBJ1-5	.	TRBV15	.	CATSRETQNQPQHF	TGTGCCACCAGCAGAGAAACCCAGAATCAGCCCCAGCATTTT
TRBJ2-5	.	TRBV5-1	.	CASSPGTVGGIQETQYF	TGCGCCAGCAGTCCCGGCACTGTAGGGGGGATTCAAGAGACCCAGTACTTC
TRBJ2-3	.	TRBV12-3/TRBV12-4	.	CASSFRRGTDTQYF	TGTGCCAGCAGTTTTCGCAGGGGCACAGATACGCAGTATTTT
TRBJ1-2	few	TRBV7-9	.	CASSQGSGNYGYTF	TGTGCCAGCAGTCAGGGGTCCGGCAACTATGGCTACACCTTC
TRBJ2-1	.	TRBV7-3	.	CASSLDDNEQFF	TGTGCCAGCAGCTTAGACGACAATGAGCAGTTCTTC
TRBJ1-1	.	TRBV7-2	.	CASSLGGVTEAFF	TGTGCCAGCAGCTTAGGGGGTGTCACTGAAGCTTTCTTT
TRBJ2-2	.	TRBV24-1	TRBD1	CATSEDRGLDTGELFF	TGTGCCACCAGTGAGGACAGGGGGCTCGACACCGGGGAGCTGTTTTTT
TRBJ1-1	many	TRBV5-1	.	CASSLTRNTEAFF	TGCGCCAGCAGCTTGACCAGGAACACTGAAGCTTTCTTT
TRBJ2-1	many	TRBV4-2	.	CASSQDRTEQFF	TGTGCCAGCAGCCAAGATAGGACTGAGCAGTTCTTC
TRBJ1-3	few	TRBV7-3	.	CASSSLKGGIYF	TGTGCCAGCAGCTCCCTAAAGGGGGGCATATATTTT
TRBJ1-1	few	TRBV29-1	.	CSALRGPRNTEAFF	TGCAGCGCGCTTCGGGGGCCTAGGAACACTGAAGCTTTCTTT
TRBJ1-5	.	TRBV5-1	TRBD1	CASSLDRGNNQPQHF	TGCGCCAGCAGCTTGGACAGGGGTAACAATCAGCCCCAGCATTTT
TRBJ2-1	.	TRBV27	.	CASSSPGAYNEQFF	TGTGCCAGCAGTTCTCCAGGGGCCTACAATGAGCAGTTCTTC
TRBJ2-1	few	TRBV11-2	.	CASSSYARDNEQFF	TGTGCCAGCAGCTCGTATGCTAGAGACAATGAGCAGTTCTTC
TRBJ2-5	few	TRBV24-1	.	CATSDLPGRQETQYF	TGTGCCACCAGTGATTTGCCGGGACGTCAAGAGACCCAGTACTTC
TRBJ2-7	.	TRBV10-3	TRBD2	CAITREGWAEQYF	TGTGCCATCACCAGGGAGGGATGGGCCGAGCAGTACTTC
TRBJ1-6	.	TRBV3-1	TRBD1	CASSQALDRGPNSPLHF	TGTGCCAGCAGCCAAGCGTTGGACAGGGGGCCTAATTCACCCCTCCACTTT
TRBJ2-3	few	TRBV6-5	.	CASSSPPAPDTQYF	TGTGCCAGCAGTTCCCCGCCGGCACCAGATACGCAGTATTTT
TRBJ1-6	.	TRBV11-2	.	CASSLGLGLLHF	TGTGCCAGCAGCTTAGGTCTCGGACTGTTGCACTTT
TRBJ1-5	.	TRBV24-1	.	CATSDQGGTRSNQPQHF	TGTGCCACCAGTGACCAAGGGGGAACGCGGAGCAATCAGCCCCAGCATTTT
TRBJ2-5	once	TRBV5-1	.	CASSSRQQGIEETQYF	TGCGCCAGCAGCTCGAGACAGCAGGGAATCGAGGAGACCCAGTACTTC
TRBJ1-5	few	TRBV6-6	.	CASMGGGDQPQHF	TGTGCCAGCATGGGGGGCGGCGATCAGCCCCAGCATTTT
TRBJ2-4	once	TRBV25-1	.	CASSASLENIQYF	TGTGCCAGCAGTGCTTCGCTGGAAAACATTCAGTACTTC
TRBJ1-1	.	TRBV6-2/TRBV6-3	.	CASSYFSGRTEAFF	TGTGCCAGCAGTTATTTTTCAGGGAGGACTGAAGCTTTCTTT
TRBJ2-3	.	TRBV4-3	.	CASSQADRTDTQYF	TGCGCCAGCAGCCAAGCGGACCGCACAGATACGCAGTATTTT
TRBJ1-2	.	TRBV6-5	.	CASSYSGGVGVGYGYTF	TGTGCCAGCAGTTACTCGGGTGGGGTAGGGGTCGGCTATGGCTACACCTTC
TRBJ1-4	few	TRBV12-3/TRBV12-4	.	CASRPLGGEKLFF	TGTGCCAGCAGACCCCTGGGGGGGGAAAAACTGTTTTTT
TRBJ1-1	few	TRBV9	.	CASSGRGAGTEAFF	TGTGCCAGCAGCGGCAGGGGCGCGGGCACTGAAGCTTTCTTT
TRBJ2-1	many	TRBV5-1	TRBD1	CASSLGQGVYNEQFF	TGCGCCAGCAGCTTGGGACAGGGGGTGTACAATGAGCAGTTCTTC
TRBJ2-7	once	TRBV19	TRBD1	CASSNRDRGSYEQYF	TGTGCCAGTAGTAACCGGGACAGGGGCTCCTACGAGCAGTACTTC
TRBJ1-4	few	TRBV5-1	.	CASSFLGQGLEKLFF	TGCGCCAGCAGCTTCTTGGGTCAGGGCCTCGAAAAACTGTTTTTT
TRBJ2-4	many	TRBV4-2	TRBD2	CASSLAGEAKNIQYF	TGTGCCAGCAGCCTAGCGGGGGAAGCCAAAAACATTCAGTACTTC
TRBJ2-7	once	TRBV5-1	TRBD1	CASSLAWDSFYEQYF	TGCGCCAGCAGCTTGGCCTGGGACAGCTTTTACGAGCAGTACTTC